Detailed here is one TCR beta chain. Its antigen is as yet unknown. The data are from a study of T cell repertoires in cytomegalovirus infection. TCRdb processed the reads anew with MiXCR; each CDR3 protein has one entry. Seen here are 110,000 to 150,000 distinct CDR3 sequences, roughly 32% observed once, and the top ten hold about 52%. The CDR3 loop spans 13 amino acids. V gave up 3 bases and J gave up 12 bases, with 18 bases separating them. Germline V gene data show CDR1 as DFQATT and CDR2 as SNEGSKA (reference sequence). This chain joins TRBV20-1 and TRBJ2-1; TRBD1 is a possible D gene (5 bases). This receptor was identified in a human donor in good health (CMV status not recorded). Some clones in this sample may be carry-over from other donors' samples. The sequenced sample was CD8+ T cells from cultured PBMCs, obtained from culture after CMV antigen stimulation. The CDR3 DNA follows: TGCAGTGCTAGCCCCGCTGCAGGGCTCGGGCAGTTCTTC. Translating gives CSASPAAGLGQFF.